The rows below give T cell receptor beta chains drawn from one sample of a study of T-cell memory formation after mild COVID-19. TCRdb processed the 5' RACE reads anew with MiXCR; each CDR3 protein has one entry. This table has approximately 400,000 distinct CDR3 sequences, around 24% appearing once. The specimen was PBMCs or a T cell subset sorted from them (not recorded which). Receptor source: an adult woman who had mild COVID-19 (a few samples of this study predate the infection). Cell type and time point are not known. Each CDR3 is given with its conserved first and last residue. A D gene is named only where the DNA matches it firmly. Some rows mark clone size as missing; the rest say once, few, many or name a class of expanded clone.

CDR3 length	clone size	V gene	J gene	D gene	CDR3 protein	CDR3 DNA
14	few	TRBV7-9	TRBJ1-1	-	CASSLVGGVSEAFF	TGTGCCAGCAGCTTAGTAGGGGGGGTCTCTGAAGCTTTCTTT
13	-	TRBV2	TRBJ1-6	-	CASKTGFNSPLHF	TGTGCCAGTAAAACCGGGTTCAATTCACCCCTCCACTTT
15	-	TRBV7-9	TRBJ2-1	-	CASSAPSGGYNEQFF	TGTGCCAGCAGCGCCCCCAGTGGTGGTTACAATGAGCAGTTCTTC
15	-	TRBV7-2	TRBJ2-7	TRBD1	CASSLQTGGSYEQYF	TGTGCCAGCAGCTTACAGACAGGGGGCTCCTACGAGCAGTACTTC
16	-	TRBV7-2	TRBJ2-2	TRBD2	CASSLVTGLASGELFF	TGTGCCAGCAGCTTAGTAACCGGACTAGCGAGCGGGGAGCTGTTTTTT
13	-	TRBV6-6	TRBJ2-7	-	CASQDTEFYEQYF	TGTGCCAGCCAGGACACGGAGTTCTACGAGCAGTACTTC
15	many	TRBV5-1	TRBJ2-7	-	CASSLTPTAPYEQYF	TGCGCCAGCAGCTTGACCCCCACAGCCCCATACGAGCAGTACTTC
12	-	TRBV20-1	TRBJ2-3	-	CSAAPYTDTQYF	TGCAGTGCTGCCCCATACACAGATACGCAGTATTTT
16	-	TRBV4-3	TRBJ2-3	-	CASSQGRGSRTDTQYF	TGCGCCAGCAGCCAAGGCAGGGGAAGTCGGACAGATACGCAGTATTTT
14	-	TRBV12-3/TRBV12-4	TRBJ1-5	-	CASSLCRGGQPQHF	TGTGCCAGCAGTTTGTGCAGGGGCGGTCAGCCCCAGCATTTT
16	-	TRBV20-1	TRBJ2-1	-	CSARVSAGRSYNEQFF	TGCAGTGCTAGAGTCTCGGCAGGCCGCTCCTACAATGAGCAGTTCTTC
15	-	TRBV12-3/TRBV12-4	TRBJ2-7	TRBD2	CASTPGLAGPYEQYF	TGTGCCAGCACTCCTGGACTAGCGGGGCCCTACGAGCAGTACTTC
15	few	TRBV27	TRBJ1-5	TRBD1	CASRRGGTGNQPQHF	TGTGCCAGCCGGCGGGGAGGGACAGGCAATCAGCCCCAGCATTTT
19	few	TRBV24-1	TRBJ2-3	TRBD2	CATSDSELAGVSATDTQYF	TGTGCCACCAGTGATTCCGAACTAGCGGGGGTCTCTGCGACAGATACGCAGTATTTT